This T cell receptor beta chain was documented in a study of early T cells in non-severe SARS-CoV-2 infection. In the study overall: Sequencing was performed on bulk RNA from unsorted whole blood, leaving chains unpaired.

A note on this clonotype: Antigen unknown.

Points from the study as a whole: Matching with VDJdb favored anti-spike CD8 responses (missing private and CD4 specificities).

The CDR3 is 15 amino acids. Germline trimming cut 8 bases from V and 6 bases from J; bases unmatched to any gene: 11. Unique molecular identifiers (one per individual cDNA molecule) were attached. MiXCR, run by TCRdb on the 5' RACE reads, gives a single entry per CDR3 protein. The profile shows about 62,000 distinct CDR3 sequences, 8.5% to 9.5% of them singletons. Sequences were obtained from whole blood. The clonotype was recovered from an adult who was a healthcare worker with PCR-confirmed SARS-CoV-2 infection or an uninfected control (not recorded which). This chain uses TRBV12-3 or TRBV12-4 with TRBJ2-3; 10 nucleotides agree with TRBD2. CDR3 sequence (DNA): TGTGCCAGCCAACCGGAAGCGGGGGGGCCGGATACGCAGTATTTT. Protein: CASQPEAGGPDTQYF.